This passage covers 16 T cell receptor beta chains from one sample sequenced in a study of blood T cell repertoires in COVID-19. Here immunoSEQ multiplex PCR was the method, and the copy in TCRdb shows in-frame clones only, minus some. The sample shows 200,000 to 250,000 clones, 75% to 90% of them seen only once. Sequencing input: PBMCs or T cells enriched from blood (not recorded which). These receptors were taken from a woman younger than 45 who had been exposed to COVID-19.

J is TRBJ1-2 and V is TRBV5-4; D unresolved. The V gene's germline CDR1 is SGHNT and CDR2 YYREEE (reference sequence). This CDR3 region has 13 residues. The V gene lost 3 bases and the J gene lost 7 bases, with 13 bases spanning the gap. The CDR3 coding sequence is TGTGCCAGCAGCTCCCAAGGTCGGGTTGGCTACACCTTC. This translates into CASSSQGRVGYTF. The complete variable domain, with remaining parts taken from reference TRBV5-4 and TRBJ1-2, reads ETGVTQSPTHLIKTRGQQVTLRCSSQSGHNTVSWYQQALGQGPQFIFQYYREEENGRGNFPPRFSGLQFPNYSSELNVNALELDDSALYLCASSSQGRVGYTFGSGTRLTVV.

The chain employs TRBV9 and TRBJ1-2; TRBD1 matches at 9 bases. The CDR3 consists of 14 residues. V lost 4 bases to trimming and J lost 7 bases; unmatched junction nucleotides: 8. Germline CDR1 is SGDLS and CDR2 is YYNGEE. CDR3 loop: CASSYRDRAVGYTF. For the CDR3, the DNA is TGTGCCAGCAGCTACCGGGACAGGGCGGTTGGCTACACCTTC. The full variable domain, in which reference TRBV9 and TRBJ1-2 provide the parts outside the CDR3, is DSGVTQTPKHLITATGQRVTLRCSPRSGDLSVYWYQQSLDQGLQFLIQYYNGEERAKGNILERFSAQQFPDLHSELNLSSLELGDSALYFCASSYRDRAVGYTFGSGTRLTVV.

This sequence joins TRBV27 and TRBJ1-1, with 7 bases matching TRBD1. V was clipped by 4 bases and J by 1 base; unmatched bases: 3. The CDR3 loop spans 14 amino acids. In germline, CDR1 is MNHEY, CDR2 SMNVEV (reference sequence). The CDR3 DNA reads TGTGCCAGCAGTTATCGACAGGGGAACACTGAAGCTTTCTTT. Translation: CASSYRQGNTEAFF.

The chain couples TRBV4-2 to TRBJ2-7; D ambiguous. CDR3 length: 13 amino acids. V gave up 5 bases and J gave up 1 base, with 9 bases separating them. Looked up from germline, CDR1 is LGHNA and CDR2 is YNFKEQ. This CDR3 reads CASSTQESYEQYF. The CDR3 bases are TGTGCCAGCAGCACACAAGAATCCTACGAGCAGTACTTC.

This chain connects TRBV10-3 to TRBJ2-7; D remains ambiguous. Trimming pared 11 bases from V and 2 bases from J, leaving 19 bases between. CDR1 and CDR2 (germline): ENHRY, SYGVKD. The CDR3 covers 14 residues. CDR3 sequence reads: CAASPQDLPYEQYF. Written as DNA, the CDR3 is TGTGCCGCCAGTCCCCAGGATTTGCCCTACGAGCAGTACTTC.

Of note for this clone: Sequence at one end of the junction differs from germline and may be a read error. The chain joins TRBV4-1 to TRBJ2-5; 7 bases match TRBD1. This CDR3 has 15 residues. In germline, CDR1 is MGHRA, CDR2 YSYEKL. The CDR3 region is CASRQDPGGQETQYF. CDR3 nucleotides: TGCGCCAGCAGACAAGACCCAGGGGGCCAAGAGACCCAGTACTTC.

This chain connects TRBV28 to TRBJ2-2, with D perhaps TRBD2 (5 bases). V was cut by 5 bases and J by 4 bases, with 11 bases left in between. Per the germline V gene, CDR1 is MDHEN and CDR2 is SYDVKM. This CDR3 region has 14 residues. This CDR3 reads CASSHLRGTGELFF. As DNA, the CDR3 is TGTGCCAGCAGTCACCTCCGGGGCACCGGGGAGCTGTTTTTT.

The rearrangement links TRBV6-1 to TRBJ1-6, with D possibly being TRBD1 (5 bases). This CDR3 comprises 15 residues. The germline gives CDR1 MNHNS, CDR2 SASEGT. Trimming cost V 0 bases and J 11 bases, with 14 bases left between them. This chain's CDR3 is CASSEAGRGRAPLHF. In nucleotides, the CDR3 is TGTGCCAGCAGTGAAGCGGGTAGGGGCCGGGCACCCCTCCACTTT.

Comments on this clone: The sample carries other DNA sequences with the same CDR3. The chain employs TRBV7-2 and TRBJ1-1, with D unclear. The CDR3 sequence is 14 residues long. CDR1 SGHTA and CDR2 FQGNSA come from the germline V gene. V lost 1 base and J 1 base, leaving 7 bases between the germline ends. CDR3 DNA sequence: TGTGCCAGCAGCTTAGGAGGAGCGAACACTGAAGCTTTCTTT. Protein: CASSLGGANTEAFF.

The genes are TRBV5-1 and TRBJ1-1; possibly TRBD1 for D (6 bases). Germline loops: CDR1 SGHRS, CDR2 YFSETQ. Trimming removed 0 bases at V and 1 base at J, with 13 bases between. The CDR3 has 16 residues. CDR3 nucleotides: TGCGCCAGCAGCTTGGACCCAGGGACACCGAACACTGAAGCTTTCTTT. This encodes CASSLDPGTPNTEAFF.

V usage is TRBV5-1 and J usage is TRBJ1-1; TRBD1 agrees at 8 bases. Germline trimming cut 4 bases from V and 0 bases from J; bases unmatched to any gene: 5. Germline-derived CDR1 and CDR2 are SGHRS and YFSETQ. This CDR3 contains 15 residues. The CDR3 here is CASSTRTGMNTEAFF. As DNA, the CDR3 is TGCGCCAGCAGCACACGGACAGGGATGAACACTGAAGCTTTCTTT.

The chain carries TRBV5-5 and TRBJ1-2, with 10 bases identical to TRBD1. The CDR3 has 16 amino acids. After removal of 0 bases from V and 6 bases from J, the junction contained 8 bases not matched to a gene. Germline lookup yields CDR1 SGHKS and CDR2 YYEKEE (reference sequence). The CDR3 spells CASSLDTGQGPHGYTF. CDR3 coding DNA: TGTGCCAGCAGCTTGGATACGGGACAGGGGCCCCATGGCTACACCTTC. The variable domain in full, with the rest retrieved from reference TRBV5-5 and TRBJ1-2, is DAGVTQSPTHLIKTRGQQVTLRCSPISGHKSVSWYQQVLGQGPQFIFQYYEKEERGRGNFPDRFSARQFPNYSSELNVNALLLGDSALYLCASSLDTGQGPHGYTFGSGTRLTVV.

This clone was picked up one time. V gene TRBV5-1 combines with J gene TRBJ1-1; D gene unclear. Germline CDR1 SGHRS, CDR2 YFSETQ. V was cut by 0 bases and J by 6 bases, with 12 bases left in between. The CDR3 totals 14 residues. The CDR3 DNA reads as TGCGCCAGCAGCTTGGGGACTACGAGTGCTGAAGCTTTCTTT. It is translated as CASSLGTTSAEAFF.

The genes are TRBV6-6 and TRBJ2-7; no clear D. The CDR3 consists of 17 residues. Deletions cut 5 bases from V and 2 bases from J, with 22 bases between. Germline CDR1 and CDR2: MNHNY and SVGAGI (reference sequence). CDR3 amino acids: CASSPPFRAQLTYEQYF. DNA for the CDR3: TGTGCCAGCAGTCCCCCCTTTAGAGCCCAACTCACCTACGAGCAGTACTTC.

The chain employs TRBV30 and TRBJ2-7, with 7 positions matching TRBD1. Per the germline V gene, CDR1 is GTSNPN and CDR2 is SVGIG (reference sequence). Trimming cost V 2 bases and J 4 bases; bases outside gene matches: 11. CDR3 length: 15 residues. In nucleotides, the CDR3 is TGTGCCTGGAGTAGAACCTTAGAACAGGGGTACGAGCAGTACTTC. Translated: CAWSRTLEQGYEQYF. Filled out from reference TRBV30 and TRBJ2-7, the complete variable domain reads SQTIHQWPATLVQPVGSPLSLECTVEGTSNPNLYWYRQAAGRGLQLLFYSVGIGQISSEVPQNLSASRPQDRQFILSSKKLLLSDSGFYLCAWSRTLEQGYEQYFGPGTRLTVT.

The chain couples TRBV28 to TRBJ2-2, with TRBD2 as a possible D gene (7 bases). The CDR3 spans 16 residues. The germline V and J ends were trimmed by 5 bases and 1 base, with 14 bases remaining between them. Germline V gives CDR1 MDHEN, CDR2 SYDVKM. The CDR3 DNA reads as TGTGCCAGCAGTCTCCCGGGGGGCAAGAACACCGGGGAGCTGTTTTTT. It is translated as CASSLPGGKNTGELFF. The complete variable domain, with remaining parts taken from reference TRBV28 and TRBJ2-2, reads DVKVTQSSRYLVKRTGEKVFLECVQDMDHENMFWYRQDPGLGLRLIYFSYDVKMKEKGDIPEGYSVSREKKERFSLILESASTNQTSMYLCASSLPGGKNTGELFFGEGSRLTVL.